This T cell receptor (beta chain) was recorded in a study of shared clonotypes between healthy human individuals. Study-wide results and limits: Against clonotypes common to all four donors, non-shared ones had lower generation probabilities. Sharing across four donors was highest in naive CD4 (roughly 5%) and lowest in memory CD8 (approximately 0.4%). A generally larger estimated richness was seen in naive subsets than in memory subsets.

TCRdb's copy holds only in-frame clones and misses some; the assay was immunoSEQ multiplex PCR. The sample has roughly 1,600,000 clones; 97% to 99% are singletons. V was shortened by 4 bases and J by 7 bases, with 20 bases between the two germline ends. CDR1 is SGDLS, CDR2 YYNGEE, per germline. The CDR3 length is 15 residues. For this clone: No antigen is known for it.

The receptor's source is a young man in good health. The rearrangement uses TRBV9 and TRBJ1-2; weak D call: TRBD1 (5 bases). Sequenced sample: naive CD4+ T cells sorted from blood. Described subset: CD45RA+ positively selected. CDR3 coding DNA: TGTGCCAGCAGCAGAACAGGTTATTCTTTAGGTGGCTACACCTTC. It is translated as CASSRTGYSLGGYTF.